A single sample gave rise to the 3 T cell receptor beta chains below, sequenced in a study of blood T cells in healthy people across ages. A second roughly 6 to 11 cycle PCR used barcoded and J-beta primers. TCRdb passed the 5' RACE reads through MiXCR, listing each CDR3 protein once. Of more than 750,000 distinct CDR3 sequences in the sample, around 29% were seen once. The data were also submitted as part of a second study, on T cells of mothers and their children.

Sequenced sample: blood. Receptors were obtained from a middle-aged woman in good health.

This sequence joins TRBV12-3 or TRBV12-4 and TRBJ2-1, with a possible D match to TRBD1 (6 bases). The CDR3 loop spans 13 amino acids. Deletions cut 7 bases from V and 10 bases from J, with 17 bases between. CDR3 sequence reads: CASKTGPPYEQFF. In DNA, the CDR3 is TGTGCCAGCAAGACAGGTCCTCCCTACGAGCAGTTCTTC.

This clonotype has at least ten counts. The rearrangement joins TRBV2 to TRBJ2-7, with D perhaps TRBD2 (6 bases). The germline V gene has CDR1 SNHLY and CDR2 FYNNEI. This CDR3 region has 13 residues. Trimming took 6 bases from V and 6 from J, leaving 15 bases between them. The CDR3 nucleotides read TGTGCCAGCAGGATTAGGGATAGCGGCGAGCAGTACTTC. Translation: CASRIRDSGEQYF.

The V gene is TRBV20-1, the J gene TRBJ2-2; D is unresolved. CDR1 DFQATT and CDR2 SNEGSKA come from the germline V gene (reference sequence). Trimming removed 6 bases from V and 3 bases from J, with 20 bases in between. The CDR3 consists of 16 residues. The CDR3 is CSADLRSGRDTGELFF. The CDR3 DNA is TGCAGTGCGGACCTCCGATCGGGCCGAGACACCGGGGAGCTGTTTTTT.